This is a list of T cell receptor beta chains from one sample in a study of T cell responses to AZD1222 COVID-19 vaccine. This table comes from immunoSEQ multiplex PCR, and its TCRdb copy is limited to in-frame clones, with some not included. Among 150,000 or so clones listed, 90% were seen once. This specimen consisted of peripheral blood, obtained 28 days after the second AZD1222 dose. All receptors come from an adult who received the AZD1222 COVID-19 vaccine. Both conserved end residues are part of each CDR3. Only some rows state a clone size, as once, few, many or a class for expanded clones.

NA | TRBV7-9 | CASSPQRGGRNEQFF
NA | TRBV2 | CASGTSGGAPGELFF
NA | TRBV9 | CASSRRGDRNQETQYF
NA | TRBV2 | CASRAREAKNIQYF
NA | TRBV28 | CASSLGGYGYTF
NA | TRBV28 | CASAIGGGNTEAFF
NA | TRBV10-3 | CAIASGTSVYEQYF
NA | TRBV6-5 | CASRLSTTDTQYF
NA | TRBV6-5 | CASSYSPQGDTGELFF
NA | TRBV19 | CASTQGLAGGIAYNEQFF
NA | TRBV18 | CASSPIGQGRLNYGYTF
NA | TRBV5-1 | CASSLAGGDYNEQFF
NA | TRBV3-1/TRBV3-2 | CASSLFLGLNYGYTF
NA | TRBV3-1/TRBV3-2 | CASSYYNEQFF
NA | TRBV6-5 | CASSYSIQGSYEQYF
few | TRBV11-2 | CASSPKGQNYGYTF
NA | TRBV15 | CATSSNNSPLHF
NA | TRBV19 | CAREPGQGCEQYF
NA | TRBV7-2 | CASSSGPSTDTQYF
NA | TRBV28 | CASSTTGFNYGYTF
NA | TRBV6-5 | CASSSETSVFEQYF
NA | TRBV28 | CASSLGGGEKPLHF
NA | TRBV25-1 | CASSEAGTNYGYTF
NA | TRBV6-5 | CASSYKREWADTQYF
once | TRBV28 | CASSPPIGGGNSPLHF
NA | TRBV4-1 | CASSQAAGQGSYGYTF
NA | TRBV2 | CASSVEGRSYEQYF
NA | TRBV7-9 | CASSLGVASTDTQYF
NA | TRBV21-1 | CASSRRGIKNIQYF
once | TRBV6-4 | CASSDSSGIQHF
NA | TRBV14 | CASSHTTTGGLYTF
NA | TRBV30 | CAWRGTGGVYGYTF
NA | TRBV27 | CASSLYEGMGTEAFF
once | TRBV7-2 | CASSLYRTSVNHYEQYF
few | TRBV3-1/TRBV3-2 | CASSQTGTGSSYNSPLHF
NA | TRBV5-3 | CARSLLRGRANEQFF
NA | TRBV3-1/TRBV3-2 | CASSQARGDRVRSPLHF
NA | TRBV7-9 | CASSGTGANVLTF
NA | TRBV20-1 | CSAGSYGYTF
NA | TRBV27 | CASTLRGGSQPQHF
NA | TRBV10-2 | CASSELGDISTDTQYF